These T cell receptor beta chains were read from a single sample in a study of T-cell memory formation after mild COVID-19. One entry per CDR3 protein results from TCRdb running MiXCR on the 5' RACE reads. The sample yields some 410,000 distinct CDR3 sequences, less than 25% seen once. The source material was PBMCs or a T cell subset sorted from them (not recorded which). All receptors derive from an adult woman who had mild COVID-19 (a few samples of this study predate the infection). Cell type and time point are not known. CDR3s include the opening cysteine and the closing phenylalanine or tryptophan. A D gene is named only where the DNA matches it firmly. Not all rows give a size; the values are once, few, many and, for expanded clones, a class.

v_gene	abundance	d_gene	j_gene	CDR3aa	CDR3nt
TRBV12-3/TRBV12-4	NA	TRBD2	TRBJ2-7	CASSLQAGGYEQYF	TGTGCCAGCAGTCTACAAGCGGGAGGATACGAGCAGTACTTC
TRBV18	few	NA	TRBJ1-4	CASSPPNQRGEKLFF	TGTGCCAGCTCACCACCGAACCAGCGGGGGGAAAAACTGTTTTTT
TRBV10-3	NA	TRBD2	TRBJ2-3	CAISESPGGSTDTQYF	TGTGCCATCAGTGAGTCTCCGGGGGGAAGCACAGATACGCAGTATTTT
TRBV20-1	few	TRBD1	TRBJ1-1	CSARDLGQGNTEAFF	TGCAGTGCTAGAGATCTCGGACAGGGGAACACTGAAGCTTTCTTT
TRBV7-6	NA	TRBD1	TRBJ1-1	CASSVGQAMKAFF	TGTGCCAGCAGCGTGGGACAGGCAATGAAAGCTTTCTTT
TRBV7-2	NA	TRBD2	TRBJ2-7	CASSLGFQRGASSYEQYF	TGTGCCAGCAGCTTAGGATTCCAGCGGGGGGCCTCCTCCTACGAGCAGTACTTC
TRBV4-2	NA	NA	TRBJ2-2	CASSPILGLNTGELFF	TGTGCCAGCAGCCCCATTCTAGGCTTGAACACCGGGGAGCTGTTTTTT
TRBV5-1	NA	TRBD1	TRBJ2-3	CASSPGTGEGDTQYF	TGCGCCAGCAGCCCCGGGACAGGGGAGGGAGATACGCAGTATTTT
TRBV6-1	NA	NA	TRBJ1-1	CASSPWGVGQAEAFF	TGTGCCAGCAGTCCTTGGGGGGTGGGTCAGGCTGAAGCTTTCTTT
TRBV4-2	NA	NA	TRBJ1-1	CASKKGMNTEAFF	TGTGCCAGCAAGAAAGGGATGAACACTGAAGCTTTCTTT
TRBV11-2	NA	NA	TRBJ1-2	CASSSGHNYGYTF	TGTGCCAGCAGCTCGGGACACAACTATGGCTACACCTTC
TRBV9	NA	NA	TRBJ2-3	CASSPRAGDGTDTQYF	TGTGCCAGCAGCCCCCGGGCCGGGGACGGCACAGATACGCAGTATTTT
TRBV2	few	NA	TRBJ2-7	CASSGVTSYEQYF	TGTGCCAGCAGTGGCGTCACCTCCTACGAGCAGTACTTC
TRBV12-3/TRBV12-4	many	TRBD1	TRBJ1-5	CASSPGQTSNQPQHF	TGTGCCAGCAGTCCGGGACAGACAAGCAATCAGCCCCAGCATTTT
TRBV4-1	NA	NA	TRBJ2-7	CASSNEARVYEQYF	TGCGCCAGCAGCAACGAGGCCCGGGTCTACGAGCAGTACTTC
TRBV5-1	NA	TRBD2	TRBJ2-7	CASSLAPGAGYEQYF	TGCGCCAGCAGCTTGGCCCCTGGAGCGGGGTACGAGCAGTACTTC
TRBV29-1	NA	TRBD1	TRBJ1-1	CSVEGRGLTEAFF	TGCAGCGTTGAAGGCAGGGGGCTAACTGAAGCTTTCTTT
TRBV30	NA	NA	TRBJ1-1	CAWAGDGREAFF	TGTGCCTGGGCCGGGGACGGTCGAGAAGCTTTCTTT
TRBV7-9	few	NA	TRBJ2-1	CASSLGLALNEQFF	TGTGCCAGCAGCTTAGGCCTAGCGCTCAATGAGCAGTTCTTC
TRBV5-4	NA	NA	TRBJ2-3	CASSSGQGRWGGTDTQYF	TGTGCCAGCAGCTCGGGACAAGGAAGATGGGGAGGCACAGATACGCAGTATTTT
TRBV12-3/TRBV12-4	few	TRBD2	TRBJ2-5	CASSPGLGVETQYF	TGTGCCAGCAGTCCGGGACTAGGGGTGGAGACCCAGTACTTC
TRBV7-3	NA	NA	TRBJ2-3	CASSFLGGETDTQYF	TGTGCCAGCAGCTTCCTCGGTGGGGAGACAGATACGCAGTATTTT
TRBV5-1	few	TRBD1	TRBJ2-2	CASRGQGDTGELFF	TGCGCCAGCAGGGGACAGGGAGACACCGGGGAGCTGTTTTTT
TRBV19	NA	TRBD2	TRBJ2-2	CASSMAGQGLATGELFF	TGTGCCAGTAGTATGGCCGGGCAGGGACTAGCAACGGGGGAGCTGTTTTTT
TRBV5-4	NA	NA	TRBJ2-5	CASSLKAGQETQYF	TGTGCCAGCAGCTTGAAGGCCGGCCAAGAGACCCAGTACTTC
TRBV20-1	NA	TRBD2	TRBJ2-3	CSGLAGDFLGTQYF	TGCAGCGGACTAGCGGGAGATTTTCTGGGTACGCAGTATTTT
TRBV20-1	NA	NA	TRBJ1-1	CSATPDLNTEAFF	TGCAGTGCCACGCCTGATCTGAACACTGAAGCTTTCTTT
TRBV20-1	many	TRBD2	TRBJ2-7	CSASFQPGGSYEQYF	TGCAGTGCTAGCTTTCAACCGGGGGGCTCCTACGAGCAGTACTTC
TRBV5-5	few	NA	TRBJ2-2	CASSEGFRELFF	TGTGCCAGCAGCGAGGGGTTTCGGGAGCTGTTTTTT
TRBV4-1	few	NA	TRBJ2-2	CATSNPGGNTGELFF	TGCGCCACCTCAAACCCCGGGGGGAACACCGGGGAGCTGTTTTTT
TRBV4-1	few	NA	TRBJ2-7	CASSPMVSYEQYF	TGCGCCAGCAGCCCCATGGTAAGCTACGAGCAGTACTTC
TRBV7-9	NA	TRBD2	TRBJ2-1	CASSGTSGRDEQFF	TGTGCCAGCAGCGGGACTAGCGGGAGGGATGAGCAGTTCTTC
TRBV6-1	NA	NA	TRBJ2-7	CASSDSYGEQYF	TGTGCCAGCAGCGACAGCTACGGCGAGCAGTACTTC
TRBV18	few	TRBD2	TRBJ2-7	CASSLAGGFDEQYF	TGTGCCAGCTCGCTAGCGGGGGGATTCGACGAGCAGTACTTC
TRBV19	few	NA	TRBJ2-3	CASSAAFTDTQYF	TGTGCCAGTAGTGCGGCTTTCACAGATACGCAGTATTTT
TRBV2	few	TRBD1	TRBJ1-6	CASKVTGGNSPLHF	TGTGCCAGCAAAGTTACAGGGGGCAATTCACCCCTCCACTTT
TRBV12-3/TRBV12-4	NA	NA	TRBJ1-1	CASSPDQLRAFF	TGTGCCAGCAGCCCAGACCAGCTAAGAGCTTTCTTT
TRBV6-2/TRBV6-3	NA	NA	TRBJ1-1	CASSYSLRIGGEAFF	TGTGCCAGCAGTTACTCGTTACGCATCGGCGGTGAAGCTTTCTTT
TRBV4-1	many	NA	TRBJ2-7	CASSQEAAPGYEQYF	TGCGCCAGCAGCCAAGAGGCCGCACCGGGTTACGAGCAGTACTTC
TRBV9	NA	TRBD2	TRBJ2-1	CASSVGASGSYNEQFF	TGTGCCAGCAGCGTAGGAGCTAGCGGGAGCTACAATGAGCAGTTCTTC
TRBV10-3	NA	TRBD2	TRBJ2-5	CAISGGLASQETQYF	TGTGCCATCAGTGGGGGACTAGCGTCGCAAGAGACCCAGTACTTC
TRBV6-5	NA	NA	TRBJ1-2	CASSSVQRRDGYTF	TGTGCCAGCAGTAGCGTACAGCGGAGGGATGGCTACACCTTC
TRBV6-5	many	NA	TRBJ1-1	CASSYLGNTEAFF	TGTGCCAGCAGTTACTTGGGGAACACTGAAGCTTTCTTT
TRBV7-8	NA	TRBD2	TRBJ2-1	CASSPIGGTSGRGGDNEQFF	TGTGCCAGCAGCCCAATTGGCGGGACTAGCGGGAGGGGAGGCGACAATGAGCAGTTCTTC
TRBV29-1	NA	TRBD2	TRBJ2-2	CSPGEGSGELFF	TGCAGCCCGGGGGAGGGGTCCGGGGAGCTGTTTTTT
TRBV7-2	few	NA	TRBJ2-1	CASSLDRTYNEQFF	TGTGCCAGCAGCCTGGACCGCACCTACAATGAGCAGTTCTTC
TRBV20-1	NA	NA	TRBJ2-7	CSATLRGESNEQYF	TGCAGTGCTACCCTTCGCGGGGAGTCGAACGAGCAGTACTTC
TRBV12-5	NA	TRBD1	TRBJ2-2	CASGLGGQHTGELFF	TGTGCTAGTGGTTTGGGGGGACAGCACACCGGGGAGCTGTTTTTT
TRBV5-1	NA	TRBD1	TRBJ1-1	CASSLGGRGQTEAFF	TGCGCCAGCAGCTTAGGTGGCAGGGGGCAAACTGAAGCTTTCTTT
TRBV6-6	NA	TRBD1	TRBJ2-7	CASSLPRGQGAGEQYF	TGTGCCAGCAGCCTCCCTAGGGGACAGGGGGCCGGGGAGCAGTACTTC